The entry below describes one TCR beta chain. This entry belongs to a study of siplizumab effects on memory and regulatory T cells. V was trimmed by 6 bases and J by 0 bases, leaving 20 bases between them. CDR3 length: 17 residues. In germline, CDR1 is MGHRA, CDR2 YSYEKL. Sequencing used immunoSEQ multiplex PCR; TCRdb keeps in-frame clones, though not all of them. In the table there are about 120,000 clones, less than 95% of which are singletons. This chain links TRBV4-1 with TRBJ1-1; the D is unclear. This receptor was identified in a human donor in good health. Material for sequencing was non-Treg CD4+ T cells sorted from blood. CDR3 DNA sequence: TGCGCCAGCAGTCACATTGGTAAACCCAGCATGAACACTGAAGCTTTCTTT. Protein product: CASSHIGKPSMNTEAFF.